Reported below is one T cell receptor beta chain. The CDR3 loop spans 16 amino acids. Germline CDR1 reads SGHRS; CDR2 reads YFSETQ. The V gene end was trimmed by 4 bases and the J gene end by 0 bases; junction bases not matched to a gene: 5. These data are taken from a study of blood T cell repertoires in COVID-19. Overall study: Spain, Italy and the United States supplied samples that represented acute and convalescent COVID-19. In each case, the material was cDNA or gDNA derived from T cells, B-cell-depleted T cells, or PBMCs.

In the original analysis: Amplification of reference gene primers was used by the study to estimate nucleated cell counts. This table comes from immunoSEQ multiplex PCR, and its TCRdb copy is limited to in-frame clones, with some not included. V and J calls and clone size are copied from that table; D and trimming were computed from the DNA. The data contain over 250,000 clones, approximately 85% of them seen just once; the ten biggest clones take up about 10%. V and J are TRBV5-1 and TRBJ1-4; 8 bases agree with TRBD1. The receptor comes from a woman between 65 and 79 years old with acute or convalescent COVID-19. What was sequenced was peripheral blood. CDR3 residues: CASSPGQVATNEKLFF. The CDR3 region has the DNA TGCGCCAGCAGCCCGGGACAGGTAGCAACTAATGAAAAACTGTTTTTT. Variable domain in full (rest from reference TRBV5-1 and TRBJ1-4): KAGVTQTPRYLIKTRGQQVTLSCSPISGHRSVSWYQQTPGQGLQFLFEYFSETQRNKGNFPGRFSGRQFSNSRSEMNVSTLELGDSALYLCASSPGQVATNEKLFFGSGTQLSVL.